This T cell receptor (beta chain) was sequenced in a study of immune evolution from preneoplasia to lung adenocarcinoma. For the study at large: HLA loss of heterozygosity: around 6.5% AIS, about 15% MIA, more than 25% ADC, none AAH. Regarding the study as a whole: Later-stage lesions appeared to have more T cells, more diversity, less clonality.

Histologic diagnosis was independently verified by two lung pathologists. Turning to this clone: The antigen is unknown.

The CDR3 spans 11 residues. Germline assignment: CDR1 SQVTM and CDR2 ANQGSEA. The germline V and J ends were trimmed by 6 bases and 6 bases, with 12 bases remaining between them. Method: immunoSEQ multiplex PCR; TCRdb's copy keeps in-frame clones and lacks some. The data show some 5,000 clones, over 75% seen once. The chain combines TRBV29-1 with TRBJ2-7, with D unclear. This receptor was taken from a person between 65 and 80 years old with lung adenocarcinoma. Sequenced sample: FFPE atypical adenomatous hyperplasia tissue from the lung. As for subset: atypical adenomatous hyperplasia (AAH), lung preneoplasia. CDR3: CSVSGPPEQYF. In DNA, the CDR3 is TGCAGCGTATCAGGTCCCCCCGAGCAGTACTTC.